This T cell receptor (beta chain) was captured by sequencing in a study of blood T cell repertoires in COVID-19. This CDR3 region has 13 residues. The germline V gene encodes CDR1 LGHNA and CDR2 YSLEER. V lost 6 bases, J lost 8 bases, and 14 bases lay in between. The assay was immunoSEQ multiplex PCR, and TCRdb's table has in-frame clones only and misses some. The repertoire holds about 58,000 clones, with 80% to 90% as singletons. The clonotype comes from a man in his 60s with acute or convalescent COVID-19. The chain employs TRBV4-3 and TRBJ2-1; D possibly corresponds to TRBD2 (6 bases). Sequencing was done on a sample of peripheral blood. The CDR3 nucleotides read TGCGCCAGCAGGGAAATTGGGGAGGATGAGCAGTTCTTC. Protein sequence: CASREIGEDEQFF.